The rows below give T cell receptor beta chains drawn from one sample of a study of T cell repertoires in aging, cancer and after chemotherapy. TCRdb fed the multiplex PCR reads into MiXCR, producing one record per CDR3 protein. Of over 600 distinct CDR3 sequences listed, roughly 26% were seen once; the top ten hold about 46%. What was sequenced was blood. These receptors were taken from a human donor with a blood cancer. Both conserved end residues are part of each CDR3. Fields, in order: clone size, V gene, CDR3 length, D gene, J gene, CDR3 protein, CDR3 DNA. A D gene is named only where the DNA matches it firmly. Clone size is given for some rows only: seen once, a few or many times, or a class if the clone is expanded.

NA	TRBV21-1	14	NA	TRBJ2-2	CASSKDPQTGELFF	TGTGCCAGCAGCAAAGACCCCCAGACCGGGGAGCTGTTTTTT
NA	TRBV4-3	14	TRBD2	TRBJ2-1	CASRSGGSYNEQFF	TGCGCCAGCAGATCGGGGGGGTCCTACAATGAGCAGTTCTTC
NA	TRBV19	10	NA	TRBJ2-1	CASEADEQFF	TGTGCCAGTGAAGCGGATGAGCAGTTCTTC
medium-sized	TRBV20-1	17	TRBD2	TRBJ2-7	CSARDQGVAGVQYEQYF	TGCAGTGCTAGAGATCAAGGGGTGGCGGGGGTTCAGTACGAGCAGTACTTC
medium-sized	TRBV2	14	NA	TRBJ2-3	CASGMGGGTDTQYF	TGTGCCAGCGGGATGGGGGGAGGCACAGATACGCAGTATTTT
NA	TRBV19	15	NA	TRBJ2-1	CASSIVGQGYNEQFF	TGTGCCAGTAGTATAGTGGGGCAGGGCTACAATGAGCAGTTCTTC
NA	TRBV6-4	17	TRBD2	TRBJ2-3	CASRRLAGGRSTDTQYF	TGTGCCAGCAGGAGGCTAGCGGGGGGGCGGAGCACAGATACGCAGTATTTT
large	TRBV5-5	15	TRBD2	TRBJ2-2	CASSFGGGNTGELFF	TGTGCCAGCAGCTTTGGCGGGGGGAATACCGGGGAGCTGTTTTTT
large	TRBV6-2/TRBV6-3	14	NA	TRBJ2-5	CASTSTPGFVTQYF	TGTGCCAGCACCTCAACTCCGGGGTTCGTGACCCAGTACTTC
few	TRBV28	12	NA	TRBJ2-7	CASSPPNYEQYF	TGTGCCAGCAGTCCCCCCAACTACGAGCAGTACTTC
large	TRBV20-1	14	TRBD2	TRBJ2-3	CSATVLAGRATQYF	TGCAGTGCTACTGTACTAGCGGGGAGGGCGACGCAGTATTTT
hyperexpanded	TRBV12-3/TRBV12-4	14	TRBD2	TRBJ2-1	CASRYRGGLDEQFF	TGTGCCAGCAGATACCGGGGGGGCCTCGATGAGCAGTTCTTC
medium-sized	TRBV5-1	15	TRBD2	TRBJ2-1	CASSFSGGSYNEQFF	TGCGCCAGCAGCTTTAGCGGGGGGTCCTACAATGAGCAGTTCTTC
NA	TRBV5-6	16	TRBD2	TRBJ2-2	CASSQIAGGPNGELFF	TGTGCCAGCAGCCAGATAGCGGGGGGGCCCAACGGGGAGCTGTTTTTT
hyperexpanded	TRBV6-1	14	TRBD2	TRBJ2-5	CASSEMGGIETQYF	TGTGCCAGCAGTGAAATGGGGGGGATAGAGACCCAGTACTTC
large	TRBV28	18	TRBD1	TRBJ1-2	CASSFLRDRADDRYGYTF	TGTGCCAGCAGTTTCCTCCGGGACAGGGCGGATGACCGGTATGGCTACACCTTC
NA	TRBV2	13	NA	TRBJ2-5	CASSYPVGETQYF	TGTGCCAGCAGTTATCCCGTAGGGGAGACCCAGTACTTC
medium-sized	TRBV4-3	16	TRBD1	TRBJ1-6	CASSQVPGQGNSPLHF	TGCGCCAGCAGCCAAGTTCCGGGACAGGGTAATTCACCCCTCCACTTT
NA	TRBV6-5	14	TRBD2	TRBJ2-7	CASSYGGGGYEQYF	TGTGCCAGCAGTTACGGTGGCGGGGGCTACGAGCAGTACTTC
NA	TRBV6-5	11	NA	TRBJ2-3	CASSYVGTQYF	TGTGCCAGCAGTTACGTGGGTACGCAGTATTTT
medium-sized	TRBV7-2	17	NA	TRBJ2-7	CASSLYGRQGESYEQYF	TGTGCCAGCAGCTTATACGGGAGGCAGGGGGAGTCCTACGAGCAGTACTTC
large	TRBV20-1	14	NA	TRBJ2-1	CSARDPVGYNEQFF	TGCAGTGCTAGAGATCCAGTAGGTTACAATGAGCAGTTCTTC
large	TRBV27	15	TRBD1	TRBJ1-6	CASRSADRGFSPLHF	TGTGCCAGCAGGTCCGCGGACAGGGGATTTTCACCCCTCCACTTT
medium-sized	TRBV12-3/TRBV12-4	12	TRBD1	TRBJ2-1	CATGTGEGGQFF	TGTGCCACTGGAACAGGGGAAGGGGGGCAGTTCTTC
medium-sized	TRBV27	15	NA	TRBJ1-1	CASRPPGPKRTEAFF	TGTGCCAGCAGACCTCCCGGACCTAAGCGGACTGAAGCTTTCTTT
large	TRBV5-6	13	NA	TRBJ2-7	CASSLVSTYEQYF	TGTGCCAGCAGCTTAGTTTCCACCTACGAGCAGTACTTC
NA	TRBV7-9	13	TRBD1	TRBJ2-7	CASSSTGFGEQYF	TGTGCCAGCAGCTCGACAGGGTTCGGCGAGCAGTACTTC
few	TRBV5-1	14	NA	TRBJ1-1	CASSQRTGNTEAFF	TGCGCCAGCAGCCAGAGGACGGGGAACACTGAAGCTTTCTTT
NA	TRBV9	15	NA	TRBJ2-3	CASSVVAQARDTQYF	TGTGCCAGCAGCGTAGTAGCCCAGGCCAGGGATACGCAGTATTTT
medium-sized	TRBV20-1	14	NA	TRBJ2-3	CSARDRVLVDTQYF	TGCAGTGCTAGAGATCGGGTCTTGGTAGATACGCAGTATTTT